This TCR beta chain was found in a study of T cell clonotyping in hematopoietic cell transplantation. Assay: immunoSEQ multiplex PCR; the TCRdb copy retains only in-frame clones and omits some. This sample yields approximately 9,000 clones, of which approximately 79% are seen a single time; 33% belongs to the top ten. This sample's time point: recipient sample about 28 days before transplant, after cytoreduction. With 0 bases removed from V and 2 bases from J, the gap between germline ends came to 11 bases. Germline CDR1 LGHNA, CDR2 YNFKEQ. The CDR3 runs 16 residues. The receptor comes from a man in his sixties with acute myeloid leukemia. Some clones in this sample may be carry-over from other donors' samples. This rearrangement joins TRBV4-2 to TRBJ1-5; possible D gene TRBD1, 5 bases. The sample in question was peripheral blood mononuclear cells, obtained before stem cell transplant. The CDR3 loop reads CASSQETGEGNQPQHF. The CDR3 DNA sequence: TGTGCCAGCAGCCAAGAAACAGGCGAGGGCAATCAGCCCCAGCATTTT.